This T cell receptor (beta chain) was recorded in a study of PD-L1 blockade in urothelial cancer. Study as a whole: Treatment start was followed by blood analysis at 3 weeks (second dose) and again at 6 weeks.

Time point noted: pretreatment peripheral blood. The assay was immunoSEQ multiplex PCR, and TCRdb's table has in-frame clones only and misses some. The repertoire holds tens of thousands of clones, almost 90% seen once, with about 1.7% in the top ten. The CDR3 spans 13 residues. V was pared by 5 bases and J by 2 bases, with 9 bases between. Per germline, CDR1 MNHEY and CDR2 SMNVEV (reference sequence). The rearrangement uses TRBV27 and TRBJ2-5; D gene ambiguous. Sequencing used PBMCs, obtained around atezolizumab (anti-PD-L1) treatment. The source of this sequence is a man aged 60-69 years with urothelial cancer. For the CDR3, the DNA is TGTGCCAGCAGTATGACCGGGCAAGAGACCCAGTACTTC. It is translated as CASSMTGQETQYF.